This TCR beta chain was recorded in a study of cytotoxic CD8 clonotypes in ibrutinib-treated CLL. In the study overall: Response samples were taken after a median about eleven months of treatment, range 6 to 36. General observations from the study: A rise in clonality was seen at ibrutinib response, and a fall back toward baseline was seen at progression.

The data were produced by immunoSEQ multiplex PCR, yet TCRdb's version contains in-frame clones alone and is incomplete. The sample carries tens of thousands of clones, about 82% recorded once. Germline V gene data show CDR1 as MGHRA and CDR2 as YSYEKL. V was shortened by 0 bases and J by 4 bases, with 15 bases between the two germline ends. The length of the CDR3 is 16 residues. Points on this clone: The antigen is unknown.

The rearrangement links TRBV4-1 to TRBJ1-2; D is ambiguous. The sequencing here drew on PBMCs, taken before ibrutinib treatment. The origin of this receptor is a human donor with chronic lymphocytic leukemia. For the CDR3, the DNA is TGCGCCAGCAGCCAAGAAGCGCAGCGGGCGAGCTATGGCTACACCTTC. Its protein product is CASSQEAQRASYGYTF.